The subject of this entry is one T cell receptor beta chain. This clonotype was counted many times. It has no known antigen specificity. No much larger clone is present one base from it, and per-base qualities are unavailable. The data were obtained in a study of CD8 T cells in ankylosing spondylitis (dated by TCRdb to 2016 to 2017). At the level of the whole study: The study profiled T cell receptor beta repertoires in healthy donors and ankylosing spondylitis patients to find disease-linked TCR variants. The whole study cohort included some 100 healthy donors and roughly 24 ankylosing spondylitis patients. Peripheral blood samples were taken, and synovial fluid was additionally collected from ankylosing spondylitis patients.

The instrument given in TCRdb is Illumina HiSeq 2500. Quantitative 5'-RACE with molecular barcodes was used to prepare TCR beta libraries. Regarding the original processing steps: Disease-linked TCR variants were identified with a new computational method built on a probabilistic model of VDJ rearrangement. TCRdb reran the public reads through fastp at Q25 and MiXCR, keeping productive beta chains. Every entry covers one CDR3 protein and lists the most common genes and DNA from its rows. The authors' filters were not applied to this entry. The sample table contains 69,000 or so distinct CDR3 sequences; only one count was recorded for roughly 5.3% of them. The top ten clones comprise over 2% of the sample. Looking up the germline V gene (reference sequence) yields CDR1 DFQATT and CDR2 SNEGSKA. V is clipped by 5 bases and J by 11 bases, and the sequence between their germline boundaries is 19 bases long. From the cysteine through the phenylalanine, the CDR3 covers 12 amino acids. The entry retains the CDR3 DNA only, 36 bases that are in frame from base 1.

Study-wide conclusions, independent of this receptor: The disease-linked clones were reported to be significantly enriched in matched synovial fluid samples from ankylosing spondylitis patients. Blood from ankylosing spondylitis patients appeared to be characterized by a TCR beta motif composed of under 10 highly homologous amino acid variants. A CD8+ phenotype was shown by the disease-linked clones, which were found at relatively low frequencies in peripheral blood. Some motif variants were previously reported in synovial fluid and blood of reactive arthritis patients, suggesting common disease-initiation mechanisms.

This receptor was identified in a male donor with ankylosing spondylitis or in good health (not recorded which). The chain is assembled from TRBV20-1 and TRBJ2-7; 6 matching bases give a weak D call of TRBD1. Sequencing input: blood, either unsorted or a sorted T cell fraction (not recorded which). This receptor carries the CDR3 CSAGPGRGGEYF. The base sequence is TGCAGTGCTGGGCCGGGCAGGGGTGGAGAGTACTTC.